Each of the 24 T cell receptor beta chains below was sequenced from the same sample in a study of graft-versus-host responses after intestinal transplantation. These receptors are not linked to any known antigen. Sequencing used immunoSEQ multiplex PCR; TCRdb keeps in-frame clones, though not all of them. Found here are about 90,000 clones, about 93% of them singletons; the top ten hold around 1.1%. The sample here was unstimulated CD8+ T cells sorted from spleen or lymph node cells, taken before transplant. The receptors here all came from a human donor who was the organ donor for an intestinal transplant.

This rearrangement joins TRBV29-1 to TRBJ2-1; no clear D. Trimming removed 3 bases from V and 0 bases from J, with 15 bases in between. There are 16 residues in the CDR3. The germline V gene encodes CDR1 SQVTM and CDR2 ANQGSEA. CDR3 amino acids: CSVDPGKIGSYNEQFF. As DNA, the CDR3 is TGCAGCGTTGACCCAGGCAAAATAGGCTCCTACAATGAGCAGTTCTTC.

This clone is a singleton in its sample. The chain employs TRBV11-2 and TRBJ2-5; TRBD2 aligns across 7 bases. Unmatched junction bases numbered 5, after V lost 0 bases and J lost 7 bases. The CDR3 spans 14 residues. Germline V gene lookup returns CDR1 SGHAT and CDR2 FQNNGV. DNA for the CDR3: TGTGCCAGCAGCTTAGACGGGGGGTCGGGGACCCAGTACTTC. It yields the protein CASSLDGGSGTQYF.

The chain links TRBV2 to TRBJ2-1; 7 bases are a match to TRBD2. The CDR3 sequence is 19 residues long. Germline loops: CDR1 SNHLY, CDR2 FYNNEI. V shed 6 bases, J shed 0 bases, and the junction held 17 bases outside the gene matches. The chain's CDR3 is CASSSGASGGSVSYNEQFF. The CDR3 DNA follows: TGTGCCAGCAGCTCCGGGGCTAGCGGTGGGAGCGTCTCCTACAATGAGCAGTTCTTC. Drawing the rest from reference TRBV2 and TRBJ2-1, the complete variable domain is EPEVTQTPSHQVTQMGQEVILRCVPISNHLYFYWYRQILGQKVEFLVSFYNNEISEKSEIFDDQFSVERPDGSNFTLKIRSTKLEDSAMYFCASSSGASGGSVSYNEQFFGPGTRLTVL.

The chain combines TRBV9 with TRBJ1-2; tentative D call: TRBD1 (5 bases). The germline gives CDR1 SGDLS, CDR2 YYNGEE. CDR3 length equals 14 residues. V was trimmed by 4 bases and J by 2 bases, leaving 12 bases between them. The CDR3 coding sequence is TGTGCCAGCAGCCCCCTGACAGTAAACTATGGCTACACCTTC. As protein: CASSPLTVNYGYTF.

This chain uses TRBV2 with TRBJ2-3; TRBD2 matches at 12 bases. J was trimmed by 6 bases and V by 1 base; bases with no gene match: 11. Germline values: CDR1 SNHLY, CDR2 FYNNEI. This CDR3 is built from 18 residues. Written as DNA, the CDR3 is TGTGCCAGCAGTGAAGTGGGGGGACGGACTAGCGGGGTTGATACGCAGTATTTT. This encodes CASSEVGGRTSGVDTQYF.

This chain connects TRBV4-1 to TRBJ1-3, with a tentative D call TRBD1 (6 bases). Per the germline V gene, CDR1 is MGHRA and CDR2 is YSYEKL. Trimming took off 1 base at V and 4 bases at J, with 11 bases between the two ends. The CDR3 totals 15 residues. As DNA, the CDR3 is TGCGCCAGCAGCCAAGGGGAGGGGGAAGGAAACACCATATATTTT. Protein: CASSQGEGEGNTIYF.

The chain is built from TRBV9 and TRBJ1-1, with unresolved D. V was trimmed by 0 bases and J by 3 bases, leaving 15 bases between them. Per germline, CDR1 SGDLS and CDR2 YYNGEE. This CDR3 has 16 residues. The CDR3 region is CASSVGERVSDTEAFF. The DNA for the CDR3 is TGTGCCAGCAGCGTAGGGGAGAGGGTGTCGGACACTGAAGCTTTCTTT.

This chain links TRBV19 with TRBJ1-6, with 9 nucleotides matching TRBD1. CDR1 and CDR2 from the germline V gene are LNHDA and SQIVND (reference sequence). V gave up 7 bases and J gave up 10 bases; unmatched junction bases: 8. The CDR3 has 14 amino acids. This CDR3 reads CASTTGTGLSPLHF. Written as DNA, the CDR3 is TGTGCCAGTACTACCGGGACAGGGCTCTCACCCCTCCACTTT.

The chain couples TRBV19 to TRBJ2-6, with TRBD2 matching over 11 bases. CDR3 length: 17 amino acids. The germline V gene has CDR1 LNHDA and CDR2 SQIVND (reference sequence). J was trimmed by 4 bases and V by 5 bases; bases with no gene match: 7. The CDR3 coding sequence is TGTGCCAGTAGTCTTAGCGGGAGGGCCTCCGGGGCCAACGTCCTGACTTTC. Its protein product is CASSLSGRASGANVLTF.

This clone has more than one count but fewer than ten. V and J are TRBV25-1 and TRBJ1-6; possibly TRBD1 for D (5 bases). V lost 5 bases to trimming and J lost 9 bases, with 17 bases between them. The CDR3 totals 15 residues. CDR1 and CDR2 from the germline V gene are MGHDK and SYGVNS. Here the CDR3 DNA reads TGTGCCAGCAGTCCCAGGGACTGGGAAAGTTCACCCCTCCACTTT. It yields the protein CASSPRDWESSPLHF.

A remark on this clone: Other DNA sequences within the sample encode an identical CDR3. The rearrangement joins TRBV5-4 to TRBJ2-1; TRBD2 matches at 14 bases. Per the germline V gene, CDR1 is SGHNT and CDR2 is YYREEE (reference sequence). The CDR3 runs to 18 residues. J was trimmed by 9 bases and V by 3 bases; bases with no gene match: 14. This CDR3 is CASSSSTSGRAGRAEQFF. DNA for the CDR3: TGTGCCAGCAGCTCCTCGACTAGCGGGAGGGCCGGACGGGCTGAGCAGTTCTTC.

The gene calls are TRBV19 and TRBJ2-7; 8 bases are a match to TRBD1. CDR1 and CDR2 from the germline V gene are LNHDA and SQIVND (reference sequence). J lost 3 bases, V lost 5 bases, and 6 bases had no gene match. This CDR3 contains 14 residues. CDR3 region: CASSPGTGDYEQYF. CDR3 nucleotides: TGTGCCAGTAGTCCTGGGACAGGAGACTACGAGCAGTACTTC.

V and J are TRBV4-1 and TRBJ2-3; 10 bases are shared with TRBD1. The trim removed 1 base at V and 4 bases at J, leaving 2 bases unmatched. CDR1 and CDR2 from the germline V gene are MGHRA and YSYEKL. CDR3 length: 15 residues. CDR3 DNA sequence: TGCGCCAGCAGCCAAGGACAGGGGGCCGCAGATACGCAGTATTTT. Residues: CASSQGQGAADTQYF.

V is TRBV2 and J is TRBJ2-2; the D is unclear. The germline V gene has CDR1 SNHLY and CDR2 FYNNEI. V was shortened by 10 bases and J by 4 bases, with 13 bases between the two germline ends. There are 13 residues in the CDR3. DNA of the CDR3: TGTGCCAACTTATATCTTGCCACCGGGGAGCTGTTTTTT. The encoded protein is CANLYLATGELFF.

The chain is built from TRBV7-3 and TRBJ2-7; 7 bases align to TRBD1. The CDR3 spans 16 residues. Germline V gives CDR1 SGHTA, CDR2 FQGTGA. Germline trimming cut 2 bases from V and 4 bases from J; bases unmatched to any gene: 11. The CDR3 region is CASSLGHRGGPYEQYF. In nucleotides, the CDR3 is TGTGCCAGCAGCTTAGGGCACAGGGGCGGACCTTACGAGCAGTACTTC.

The rearrangement links TRBV12-5 to TRBJ2-5; D is possibly TRBD2 (5 bases). The CDR3 has 13 amino acids. Per the germline V gene, CDR1 is LGHNT and CDR2 is FRNRAP. Trimming removed 5 bases at V and 5 bases at J, with 12 bases between. CDR3 DNA: TGTGCTAGTGGTCTTCCAGGCGGGGAGACCCAGTACTTC. This translates into CASGLPGGETQYF.

The rearrangement joins TRBV9 to TRBJ1-2; D is undetermined. The CDR3 covers 15 residues. Per the germline V gene, CDR1 is SGDLS and CDR2 is YYNGEE. V was cut by 0 bases and J by 3 bases, with 12 bases left in between. In DNA, the CDR3 is TGTGCCAGCAGCGTAGGTTACAGCTTCTACTATGGCTACACCTTC. Its translation: CASSVGYSFYYGYTF.

The chain is built from TRBV29-1 and TRBJ1-3; 7 bases align to TRBD1. The CDR3 length is 13 residues. With 6 bases clipped from V and 4 bases from J, the junction kept 6 bases outside the gene matches. Germline CDR1 SQVTM, CDR2 ANQGSEA. Here the CDR3 reads CSVQGLAGNTIYF. DNA of the CDR3: TGCAGCGTACAGGGGCTGGCCGGAAACACCATATATTTT.

Here the CDR3 DNA reads TGTGCCAGCAGCTTAGGGTCCTCGCGGGAGCGAGAGACCCAGTACTTC. Its translation is CASSLGSSRERETQYF. The chain couples TRBV7-9 to TRBJ2-5, with 7 positions matching TRBD2. The CDR3 contains 16 residues. From germline, CDR1 is SEHNR and CDR2 FQNEAQ (reference sequence). Losses at the gene ends were 1 base for V and 4 bases for J; bases not matched to a gene: 9.

The chain uses TRBV4-1 and TRBJ1-5; D remains ambiguous. The CDR3 runs 14 residues. The V gene's germline CDR1 is MGHRA and CDR2 YSYEKL. Deletions cut 0 bases from V and 7 bases from J, with 10 bases between. CDR3 residues: CASSQDPLLQPQHF. The DNA for the CDR3 is TGCGCCAGCAGCCAAGACCCCCTTCTCCAGCCCCAGCATTTT.

V usage is TRBV7-3 and J usage is TRBJ2-2; D not certain. CDR3 length: 12 residues. CDR1 is SGHTA, CDR2 FQGTGA, per germline. Between the trimmed V and J ends, which lost 5 bases and 3 bases, there was a span of 4 bases. The chain's CDR3 is CASSPYTGELFF. The DNA for the CDR3 is TGTGCCAGCAGCCCATACACCGGGGAGCTGTTTTTT.

The V call is TRBV4-3, the J call TRBJ1-1, with 7 bases lining up with TRBD1. This CDR3 comprises 15 residues. Germline values: CDR1 LGHNA, CDR2 YSLEER. V gave up 1 base and J gave up 5 bases; unmatched junction bases: 7. The CDR3 region is CASSQGRQGGTEAFF. CDR3 in DNA: TGCGCCAGCAGCCAAGGGCGACAGGGCGGAACTGAAGCTTTCTTT.

The J gene is TRBJ1-6, the V gene TRBV13; the D is unclear. The V and J ends lost 4 bases and 6 bases respectively, with 10 bases between them. The CDR3 totals 14 residues. Per germline, CDR1 PRHDT and CDR2 FYEKMQ (reference sequence). This chain's CDR3 is CASSSQEPNSPLHF. For the CDR3, the DNA is TGTGCCAGCAGCTCGCAGGAACCTAATTCACCCCTCCACTTT.

The chain couples TRBV19 to TRBJ2-7, with 10 bases matching TRBD1. Trimming removed 5 bases from V and 5 bases from J; junction bases left unmatched: 9. The germline gives CDR1 LNHDA, CDR2 SQIVND (reference sequence). The CDR3 covers 15 residues. CDR3 nucleotides: TGTGCCAGTAGTTCACGACAGGGGGCGTTAAACGAGCAGTACTTC. It yields the protein CASSSRQGALNEQYF.